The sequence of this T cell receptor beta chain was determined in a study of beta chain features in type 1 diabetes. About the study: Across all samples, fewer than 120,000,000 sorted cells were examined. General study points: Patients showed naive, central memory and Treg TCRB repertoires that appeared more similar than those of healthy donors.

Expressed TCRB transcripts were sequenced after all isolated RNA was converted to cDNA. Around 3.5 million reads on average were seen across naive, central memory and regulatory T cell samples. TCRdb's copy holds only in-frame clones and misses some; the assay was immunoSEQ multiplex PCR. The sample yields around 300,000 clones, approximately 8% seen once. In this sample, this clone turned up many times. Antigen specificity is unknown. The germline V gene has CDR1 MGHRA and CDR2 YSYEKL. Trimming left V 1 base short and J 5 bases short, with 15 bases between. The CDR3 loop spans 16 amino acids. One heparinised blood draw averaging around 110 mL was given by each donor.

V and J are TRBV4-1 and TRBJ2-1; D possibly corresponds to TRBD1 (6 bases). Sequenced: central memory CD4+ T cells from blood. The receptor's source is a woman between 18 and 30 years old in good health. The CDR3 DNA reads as TGCGCCAGCAGCCAAGTCTACAGGGCGTCCCACAATGAGCAGTTCTTC. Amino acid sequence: CASSQVYRASHNEQFF.